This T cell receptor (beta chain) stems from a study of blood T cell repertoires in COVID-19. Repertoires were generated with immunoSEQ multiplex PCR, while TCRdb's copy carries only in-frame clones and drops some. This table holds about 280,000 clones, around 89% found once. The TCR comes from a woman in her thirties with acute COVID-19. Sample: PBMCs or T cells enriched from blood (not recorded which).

The CDR3 spells CASSRGPGNTEAFF. The CDR3 nucleotides are TGTGCCAGCAGTAGAGGGCCGGGGAACACTGAAGCTTTCTTT. V usage is TRBV6-5 and J usage is TRBJ1-1; D remains unclear. Trimming shortened V by 5 bases and J by 1 base, and 11 bases separated the two germline ends. CDR3 length equals 14 residues. CDR1 MNHEY and CDR2 SVGAGI come from the germline V gene.